The text below deals with one TCR beta chain. The data were obtained in a study of OX40 agonist ivuxolimab in advanced cancers. The CDR3 covers 14 residues. Germline V lookup: CDR1 MNHEY, CDR2 SVGAGI. V trimming: 3 bases; J trimming: 8 bases; junction bases outside the gene matches: 3. Sequenced by immunoSEQ multiplex PCR; TCRdb stores in-frame clones only, minus some. Here the sample spans about 73,000 clones, 85% to 90% being singletons. The TCR comes from an adult with an advanced solid tumor such as melanoma, head and neck, liver or kidney cancer. The chain uses TRBV6-5 and TRBJ1-6; TRBD1 matches 8 bases. This specimen was CD4+ or CD8+ T cells sorted from blood, taken in a trial of the OX40 agonist ivuxolimab. The CDR3 DNA reads TGTGCCAGCAGTTATCAGGGGGCCGATTCACCCCTCCACTTT. Translating gives CASSYQGADSPLHF.